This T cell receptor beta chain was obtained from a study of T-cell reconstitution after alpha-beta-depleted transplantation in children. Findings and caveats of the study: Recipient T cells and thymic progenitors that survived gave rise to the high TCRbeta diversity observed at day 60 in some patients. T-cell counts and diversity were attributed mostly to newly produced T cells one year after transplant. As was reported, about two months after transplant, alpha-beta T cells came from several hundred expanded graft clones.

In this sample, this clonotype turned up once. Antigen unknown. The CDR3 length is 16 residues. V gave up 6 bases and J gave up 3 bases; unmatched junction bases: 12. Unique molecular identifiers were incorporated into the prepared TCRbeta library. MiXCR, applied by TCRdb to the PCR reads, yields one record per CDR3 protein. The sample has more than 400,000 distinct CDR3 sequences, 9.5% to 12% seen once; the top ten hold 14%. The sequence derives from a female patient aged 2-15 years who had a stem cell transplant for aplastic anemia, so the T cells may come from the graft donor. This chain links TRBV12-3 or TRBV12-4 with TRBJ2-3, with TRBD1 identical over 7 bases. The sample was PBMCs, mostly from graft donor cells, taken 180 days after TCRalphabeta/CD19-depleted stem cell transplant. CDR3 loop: CASSSDRGQRTDTQYF. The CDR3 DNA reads TGTGCCAGCAGCTCAGACCGGGGACAGAGGACAGATACGCAGTATTTT.